This T cell receptor (beta chain) derives from a study of chemoradiotherapy in HPV16-positive cancers. The CDR3 spans 16 residues. Germline values: CDR1 SGHNT, CDR2 YENEEA. With V trimmed by 5 bases and J by 4 bases, 8 bases remained unmatched. Repeated repertoire sampling spanned the course of chemoradiotherapy. This clone has a single count. As yet, its antigen is unknown. Study-wide points: Better recurrence-free survival went with HPV-responsive T-cell expansion in HPV16-positive patients.

The method was immunoSEQ multiplex PCR; TCRdb's version includes in-frame clones alone and lacks a portion of them. This repertoire shows about 23,000 clones, about 90% found once; its top ten account for over 4.5%. The sequenced sample was blood, obtained from a patient who underwent chemoradiotherapy. This sequence joins TRBV11-3 and TRBJ2-3, with TRBD2 matching 11 bases. The clonotype was recovered from a human donor with HPV-associated anogenital cancer. The chain's CDR3 is CASSQKYSGGADTQYF. For the CDR3, the DNA is TGTGCCAGCAGCCAGAAATATAGCGGGGGGGCAGATACGCAGTATTTT.